The rows below give T cell receptor beta chains drawn from one sample of a study of blood T cell repertoires in COVID-19. This table comes from immunoSEQ multiplex PCR, and its TCRdb copy is limited to in-frame clones, with some not included. This table holds a few hundred thousand clones, approximately 83% found once. Sample: PBMCs or T cells enriched from blood (not recorded which). The receptor set was obtained from a woman aged 50 to 60 who had recovered from COVID-19. The CDR3 runs from the conserved cysteine through the conserved F or W. D genes are given only for firm matches. Clone size is given for some rows only: seen once, a few or many times, or a class if the clone is expanded.

cdr3_aa	cdr3_nt	d_call	v_call	clone_size	j_call
CASSLDTGSTEAFF	TGTGCCAGCAGCTTAGACACAGGGTCCACTGAAGCTTTCTTT	.	TRBV7-9	once	TRBJ1-1
CASSLLGQTMNTEAFF	TGTGCCAGCAGTTTATTGGGGCAGACCATGAACACTGAAGCTTTCTTT	.	TRBV28	.	TRBJ1-1
CASSHTGGANTGELFF	TGCGCCAGCAGTCACACAGGCGGCGCGAACACCGGGGAGCTGTTTTTT	.	TRBV23-1	few	TRBJ2-2
CASRQGQWSTEAFF	TGTGCCAGCAGACAGGGGCAGTGGAGCACTGAAGCTTTCTTT	TRBD1	TRBV7-9	.	TRBJ1-1
CASSSRLPQGYTF	TGTGCCAGCAGTTCCAGGCTCCCTCAAGGCTACACCTTC	.	TRBV28	.	TRBJ1-2
CASRSSGQSPNQPQHF	TGTGCCAGTAGGAGCTCGGGACAGAGTCCCAATCAGCCCCAGCATTTT	TRBD1	TRBV19	many	TRBJ1-5
CASSPRTGTGELFF	TGTGCCAGCTCACCTCGGACTGGTACCGGGGAGCTGTTTTTT	.	TRBV18	.	TRBJ2-2
CASSHGTGFIRVSNYGYTF	TGTGCCAGCAGCCACGGGACAGGGTTTATTAGAGTATCTAACTATGGCTACACCTTC	TRBD1	TRBV3-1/TRBV3-2	.	TRBJ1-2
CASSPGTGRNEQFF	TGCGCCAGCAGCCCCGGGACAGGTAGGAATGAGCAGTTCTTC	TRBD1	TRBV10-1	.	TRBJ2-1
CASSPRGQNTEAFF	TGTGCCAGCAGCCCTAGGGGGCAGAACACTGAAGCTTTCTTT	TRBD1	TRBV7-9	.	TRBJ1-1
CASQLGDRDTEAFF	TGTGCCAGCCAGCTAGGGGACAGGGACACTGAAGCTTTCTTT	TRBD1	TRBV7-9	.	TRBJ1-1
CASSVPGQGGNEQFF	TGTGCCAGCAGCGTACCGGGACAGGGCGGGAATGAGCAGTTCTTC	TRBD1	TRBV5-4	.	TRBJ2-1
CASSLEPPSQETQYF	TGTGCCAGCAGCTTGGAGCCTCCTTCGCAAGAGACCCAGTACTTC	.	TRBV5-4	.	TRBJ2-5
CAISSQTSGTSGWMFF	TGTGCCATCAGCTCCCAAACCTCCGGGACTAGCGGGTGGATGTTCTTC	TRBD2	TRBV10-3	.	TRBJ2-1
CASSEATGGFEPQHF	TGTGCCAGCAGTGAAGCTACAGGGGGCTTCGAGCCCCAGCATTTT	TRBD1	TRBV6-1	.	TRBJ1-5
CASSLDWGSSGNTIYF	TGTGCCAGCAGTTTAGATTGGGGCAGCTCTGGAAACACCATATATTTT	.	TRBV28	.	TRBJ1-3
CASSRLGGLSETQYF	TGTGCCAGCAGCCGCCTTGGAGGGCTCTCAGAGACCCAGTACTTC	.	TRBV3-1/TRBV3-2	.	TRBJ2-5
CASSRDRGLYGYTF	TGTGCCAGCAGCCGGGACAGGGGGCTGTATGGCTACACCTTC	TRBD1	TRBV6-5	.	TRBJ1-2
CASSLRGGAHNEQFF	TGTGCCAGCAGCTTAAGAGGGGGAGCCCACAATGAGCAGTTCTTC	.	TRBV7-9	.	TRBJ2-1
CASRRTGGYEQYF	TGTGCCAGCAGGCGGACAGGGGGCTACGAGCAGTACTTC	TRBD1	TRBV11-2	.	TRBJ2-7
CASSFLGDQPQHF	TGTGCCAGCAGTTTCCTTGGAGATCAGCCCCAGCATTTT	.	TRBV27	.	TRBJ1-5
CATSDPVSYEQYF	TGTGCCACCAGTGATCCAGTCTCCTACGAGCAGTACTTC	.	TRBV24-1	.	TRBJ2-7
CASSFGSGRAFF	TGTGCCAGCAGTTTCGGCTCAGGTAGAGCTTTCTTT	.	TRBV12-3/TRBV12-4	once	TRBJ1-1
CASSLGQHYEQYF	TGTGCCAGCAGTTTAGGACAGCACTACGAGCAGTACTTC	.	TRBV28	.	TRBJ2-7
CASSPGQNTGELFF	TGTGCCAGTAGTCCCGGACAGAACACCGGGGAGCTGTTTTTT	.	TRBV19	.	TRBJ2-2
CASSLDLAGLAKNIQYF	TGTGCCAGCAGCTTAGATCTGGCAGGTCTAGCCAAAAACATTCAGTACTTC	.	TRBV11-2	few	TRBJ2-4
CASSSGIAGGLFAGELFF	TGTGCCAGCAGTTCGGGGATAGCGGGAGGTCTATTCGCCGGGGAGCTGTTTTTT	TRBD2	TRBV27	.	TRBJ2-2
CASSLPGGGPEQYF	TGTGCCAGCAGTTTACCTGGGGGCGGTCCCGAGCAGTACTTC	.	TRBV28	once	TRBJ2-7